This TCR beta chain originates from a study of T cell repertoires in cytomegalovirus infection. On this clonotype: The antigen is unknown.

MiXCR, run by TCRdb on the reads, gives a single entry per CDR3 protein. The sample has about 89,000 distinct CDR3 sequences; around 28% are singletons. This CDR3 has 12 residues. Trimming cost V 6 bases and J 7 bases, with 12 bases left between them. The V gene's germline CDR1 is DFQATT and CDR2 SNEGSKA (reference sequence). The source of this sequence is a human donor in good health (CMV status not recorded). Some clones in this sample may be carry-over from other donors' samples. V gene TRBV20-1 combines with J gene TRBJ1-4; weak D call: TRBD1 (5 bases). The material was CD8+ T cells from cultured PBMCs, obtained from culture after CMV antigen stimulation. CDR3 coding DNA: TGCAGTGCCTATAGCGGGGGTGAAAAACTGTTTTTT. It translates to CSAYSGGEKLFF.